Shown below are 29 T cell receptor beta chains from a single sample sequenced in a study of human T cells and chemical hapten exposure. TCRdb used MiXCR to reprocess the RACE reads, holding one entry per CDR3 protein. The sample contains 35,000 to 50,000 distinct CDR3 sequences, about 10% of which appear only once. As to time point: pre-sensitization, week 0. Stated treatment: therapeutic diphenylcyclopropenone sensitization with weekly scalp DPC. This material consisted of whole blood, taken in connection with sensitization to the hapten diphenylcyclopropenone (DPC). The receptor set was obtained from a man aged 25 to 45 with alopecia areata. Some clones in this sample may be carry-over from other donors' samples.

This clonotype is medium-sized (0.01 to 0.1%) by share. CDR3 bases: TGTGCCAGCAGTTTCGAGGGCTTCTACGAGCAGTACGTC. It yields the protein CASSFEGFYEQYV. The gene calls are TRBV27 and TRBJ2-7; a weak D match, TRBD2 (5 bases). Germline V gene lookup returns CDR1 MNHEY and CDR2 SMNVEV (reference sequence). The germline V and J ends were trimmed by 3 bases and 3 bases, with 9 bases remaining between them. The CDR3 runs 13 residues.

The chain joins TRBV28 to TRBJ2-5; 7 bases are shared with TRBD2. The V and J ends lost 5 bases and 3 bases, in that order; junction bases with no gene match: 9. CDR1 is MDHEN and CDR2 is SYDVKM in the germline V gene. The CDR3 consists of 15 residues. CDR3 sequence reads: CASSTRRGDKETQYF. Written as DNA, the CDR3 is TGTGCCAGCAGTACCCGCCGGGGGGATAAAGAGACCCAGTACTTC. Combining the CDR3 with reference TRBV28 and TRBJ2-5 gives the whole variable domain DVKVTQSSRYLVKRTGEKVFLECVQDMDHENMFWYRQDPGLGLRLIYFSYDVKMKEKGDIPEGYSVSREKKERFSLILESASTNQTSMYLCASSTRRGDKETQYFGPGTRLLVL.

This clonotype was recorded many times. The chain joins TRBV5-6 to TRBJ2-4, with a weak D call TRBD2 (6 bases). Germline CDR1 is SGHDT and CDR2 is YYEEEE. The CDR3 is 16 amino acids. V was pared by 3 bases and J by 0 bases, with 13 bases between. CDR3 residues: CASSSGTYIAKNIQYF. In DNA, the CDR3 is TGTGCCAGCAGCTCAGGGACTTATATAGCCAAAAACATTCAGTACTTC.

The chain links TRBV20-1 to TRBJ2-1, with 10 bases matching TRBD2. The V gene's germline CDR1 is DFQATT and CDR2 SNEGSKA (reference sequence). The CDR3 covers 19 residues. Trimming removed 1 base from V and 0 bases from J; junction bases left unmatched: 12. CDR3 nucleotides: TGCAGTGCTAGAGTTAGCGGGAGGCCCTCCTTCCCCTCCTACAATGAGCAGTTCTTC. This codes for CSARVSGRPSFPSYNEQFF.

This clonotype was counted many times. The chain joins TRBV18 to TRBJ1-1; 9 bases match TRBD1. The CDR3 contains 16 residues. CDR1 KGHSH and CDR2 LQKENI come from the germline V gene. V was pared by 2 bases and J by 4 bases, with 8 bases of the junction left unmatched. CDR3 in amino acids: CASSPIHPGQGTEAFF. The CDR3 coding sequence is TGTGCCAGCTCACCAATACATCCGGGACAGGGCACTGAAGCTTTCTTT.

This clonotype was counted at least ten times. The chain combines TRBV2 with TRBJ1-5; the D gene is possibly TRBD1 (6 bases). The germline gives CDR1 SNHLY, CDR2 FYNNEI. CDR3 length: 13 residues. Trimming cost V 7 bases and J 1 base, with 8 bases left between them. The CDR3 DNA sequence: TGTGCCAGCACTGGACAGAGCAATCAGCCCCAGCATTTT. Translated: CASTGQSNQPQHF.

The CDR3 region has the DNA TGTGCCAGCAGCCCAACCCTAGGGACGGTAAAGGATCAGCCCCAGCATTTT. It yields the protein CASSPTLGTVKDQPQHF. This chain joins TRBV11-2 and TRBJ1-5; D is perhaps TRBD1 (5 bases). The CDR3 runs to 17 residues. Germline V gene lookup returns CDR1 SGHAT and CDR2 FQNNGV. Trimming cost V 5 bases and J 5 bases, with 22 bases left between them.

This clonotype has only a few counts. In DNA form, the CDR3 reads TGTGCCAGCAGCTTGGGGACGGCAGGCCCCCTTGAAGCTTTCTTT. Translating it yields CASSLGTAGPLEAFF. The chain employs TRBV7-6 and TRBJ1-1; D is possibly TRBD1 (5 bases). Germline V gives CDR1 SGHVS, CDR2 FNYEAQ. Trimming removed 3 bases from V and 7 bases from J, with 18 bases in between. This CDR3 spans 15 amino acids.

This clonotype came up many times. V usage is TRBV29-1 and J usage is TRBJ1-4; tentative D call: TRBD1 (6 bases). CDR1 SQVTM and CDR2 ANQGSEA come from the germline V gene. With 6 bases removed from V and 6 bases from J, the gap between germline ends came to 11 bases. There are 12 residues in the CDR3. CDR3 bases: TGCAGCGTCAGGGGTATAGATGAAAAACTGTTTTTT. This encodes CSVRGIDEKLFF.

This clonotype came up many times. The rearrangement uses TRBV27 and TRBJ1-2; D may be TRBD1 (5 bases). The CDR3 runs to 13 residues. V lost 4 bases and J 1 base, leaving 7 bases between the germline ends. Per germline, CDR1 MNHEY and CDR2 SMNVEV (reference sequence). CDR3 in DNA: TGTGCCAGCAGTTCCCAGGGTAACTATGGCTACACCTTC. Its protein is CASSSQGNYGYTF.

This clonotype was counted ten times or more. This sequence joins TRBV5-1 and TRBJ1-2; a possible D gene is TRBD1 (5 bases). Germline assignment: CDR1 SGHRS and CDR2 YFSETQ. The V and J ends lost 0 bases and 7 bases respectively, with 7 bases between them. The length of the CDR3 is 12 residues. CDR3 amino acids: CASSLEGLGYTF. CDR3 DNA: TGCGCCAGCAGCTTGGAGGGGCTTGGCTACACCTTC. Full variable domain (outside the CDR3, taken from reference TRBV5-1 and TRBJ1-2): KAGVTQTPRYLIKTRGQQVTLSCSPISGHRSVSWYQQTPGQGLQFLFEYFSETQRNKGNFPGRFSGRQFSNSRSEMNVSTLELGDSALYLCASSLEGLGYTFGSGTRLTVV.

The CDR3 DNA sequence: TGTGCCAGCAGCTTATCCGGACATTTCACAGATACGCAGTATTTT. It yields the protein CASSLSGHFTDTQYF. V and J are TRBV11-1 and TRBJ2-3, with D maybe TRBD1 (5 bases). Between the trimmed V and J ends, which lost 2 bases and 2 bases, there was a span of 11 bases. This CDR3 comprises 15 residues. Germline V gene lookup returns CDR1 SGHAT and CDR2 FQDESV (reference sequence).

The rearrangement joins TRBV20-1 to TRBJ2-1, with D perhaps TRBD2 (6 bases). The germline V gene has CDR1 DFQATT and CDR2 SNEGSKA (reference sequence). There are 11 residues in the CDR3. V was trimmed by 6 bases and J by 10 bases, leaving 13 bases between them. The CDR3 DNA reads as TGCAGTGCGCACAACCGGGAGGAGCAGTTCTTC. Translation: CSAHNREEQFF.

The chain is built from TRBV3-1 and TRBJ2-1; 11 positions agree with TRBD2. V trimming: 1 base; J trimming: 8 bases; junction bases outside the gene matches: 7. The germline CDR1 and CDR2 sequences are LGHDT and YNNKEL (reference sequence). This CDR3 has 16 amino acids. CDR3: CASSQAVAGGPHEQFF. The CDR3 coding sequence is TGTGCCAGCAGCCAAGCTGTAGCGGGAGGGCCCCATGAGCAGTTCTTC.

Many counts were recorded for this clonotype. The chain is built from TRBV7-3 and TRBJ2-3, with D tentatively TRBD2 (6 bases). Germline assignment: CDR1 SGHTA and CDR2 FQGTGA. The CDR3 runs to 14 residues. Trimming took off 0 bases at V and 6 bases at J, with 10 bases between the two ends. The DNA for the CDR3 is TGTGCCAGCAGCTTAACGGGGGGTTCCGATACGCAGTATTTT. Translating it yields CASSLTGGSDTQYF.

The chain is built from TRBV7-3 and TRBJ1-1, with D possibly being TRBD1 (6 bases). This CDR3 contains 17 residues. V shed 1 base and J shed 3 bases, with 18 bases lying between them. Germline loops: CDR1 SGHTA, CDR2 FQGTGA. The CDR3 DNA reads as TGTGCCAGCAGCTTAATGACGGACAGCGCCCCCGACACTGAAGCTTTCTTT. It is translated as CASSLMTDSAPDTEAFF.

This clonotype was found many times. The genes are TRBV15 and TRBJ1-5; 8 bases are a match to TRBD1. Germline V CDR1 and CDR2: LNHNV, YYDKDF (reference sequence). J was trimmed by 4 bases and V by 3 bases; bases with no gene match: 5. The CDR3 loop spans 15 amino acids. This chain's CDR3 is CATSSDGQGNQPQHF. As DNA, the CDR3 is TGTGCCACCAGCAGCGATGGACAGGGTAATCAGCCCCAGCATTTT. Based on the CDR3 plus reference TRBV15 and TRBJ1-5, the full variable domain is DAMVIQNPRYQVTQFGKPVTLSCSQTLNHNVMYWYQQKSSQAPKLLFHYYDKDFNNEADTPDNFQSRRPNTSFCFLDIRSPGLGDTAMYLCATSSDGQGNQPQHFGDGTRLSIL.

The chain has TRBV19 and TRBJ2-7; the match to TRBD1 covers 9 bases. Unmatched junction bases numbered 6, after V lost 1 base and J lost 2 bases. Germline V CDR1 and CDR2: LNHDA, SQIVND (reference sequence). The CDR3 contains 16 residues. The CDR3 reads CASSIGGTGRPYEQYF. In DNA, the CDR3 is TGTGCCAGTAGTATAGGAGGGACAGGGAGACCCTACGAGCAGTACTTC.

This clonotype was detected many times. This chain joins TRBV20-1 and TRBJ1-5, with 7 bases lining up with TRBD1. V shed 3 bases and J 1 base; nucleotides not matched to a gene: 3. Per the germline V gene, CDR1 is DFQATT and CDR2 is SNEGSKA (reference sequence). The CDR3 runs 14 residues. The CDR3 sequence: CSARTGISNQPQHF. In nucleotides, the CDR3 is TGCAGTGCTAGGACAGGGATAAGCAATCAGCCCCAGCATTTT.

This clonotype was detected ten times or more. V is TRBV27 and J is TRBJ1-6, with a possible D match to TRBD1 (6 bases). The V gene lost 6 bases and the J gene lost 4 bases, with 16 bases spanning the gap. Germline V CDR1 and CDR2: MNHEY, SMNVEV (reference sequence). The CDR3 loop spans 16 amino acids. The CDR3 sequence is CASRGEWGLYNSPLHF. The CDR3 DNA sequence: TGTGCCAGCAGAGGGGAGTGGGGGCTTTATAATTCACCCCTCCACTTT.

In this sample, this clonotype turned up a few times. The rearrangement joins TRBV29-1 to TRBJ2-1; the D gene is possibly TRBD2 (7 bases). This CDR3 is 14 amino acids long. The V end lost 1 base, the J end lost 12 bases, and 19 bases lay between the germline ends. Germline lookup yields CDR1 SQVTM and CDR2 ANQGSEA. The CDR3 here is CSVEGLAQGGGQFF. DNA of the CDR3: TGCAGCGTTGAAGGGCTAGCCCAGGGAGGGGGGCAGTTCTTC.

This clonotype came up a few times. CDR3 in amino acids: CASSFRSGRETQYF. The CDR3, as DNA: TGTGCCAGCAGTTTTCGGTCAGGCCGAGAGACCCAGTACTTC. This chain uses TRBV12-3 or TRBV12-4 with TRBJ2-5; D remains ambiguous. There are 14 residues in the CDR3. The V and J ends lost 3 bases and 4 bases respectively, with 12 bases between them.

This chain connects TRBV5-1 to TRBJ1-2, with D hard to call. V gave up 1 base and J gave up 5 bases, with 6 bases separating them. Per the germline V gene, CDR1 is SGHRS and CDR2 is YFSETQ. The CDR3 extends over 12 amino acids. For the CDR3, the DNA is TGCGCCAGCAGCTTGACTGATTATGGCTACACCTTC. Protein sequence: CASSLTDYGYTF.

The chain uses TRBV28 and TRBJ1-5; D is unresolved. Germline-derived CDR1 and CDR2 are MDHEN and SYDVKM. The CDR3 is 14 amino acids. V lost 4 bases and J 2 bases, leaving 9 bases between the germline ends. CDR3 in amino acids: CASSSGRGNQPQHF. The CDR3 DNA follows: TGTGCCAGCAGTTCGGGCAGAGGCAATCAGCCCCAGCATTTT.

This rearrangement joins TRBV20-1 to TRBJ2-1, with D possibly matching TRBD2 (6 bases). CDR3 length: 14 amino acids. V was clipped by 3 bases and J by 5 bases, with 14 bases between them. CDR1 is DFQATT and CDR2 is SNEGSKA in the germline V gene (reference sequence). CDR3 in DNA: TGCAGTGCTAGCCAGCCAGGGAGGAACAATGAGCAGTTCTTC. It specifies CSASQPGRNNEQFF.

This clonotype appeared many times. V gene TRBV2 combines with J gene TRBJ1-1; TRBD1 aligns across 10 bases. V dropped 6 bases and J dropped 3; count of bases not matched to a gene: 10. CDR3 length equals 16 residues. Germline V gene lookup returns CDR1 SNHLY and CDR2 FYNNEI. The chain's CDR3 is CASSLRQGASDTEAFF. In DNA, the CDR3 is TGTGCCAGCAGCCTCCGACAGGGGGCTTCAGACACTGAAGCTTTCTTT.

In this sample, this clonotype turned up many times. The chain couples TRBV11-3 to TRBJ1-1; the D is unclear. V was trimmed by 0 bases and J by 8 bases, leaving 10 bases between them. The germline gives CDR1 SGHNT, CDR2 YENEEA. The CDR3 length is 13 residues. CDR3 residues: CASSLDLFSEAFF. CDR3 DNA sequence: TGTGCCAGCAGCTTAGACCTCTTCTCGGAAGCTTTCTTT.

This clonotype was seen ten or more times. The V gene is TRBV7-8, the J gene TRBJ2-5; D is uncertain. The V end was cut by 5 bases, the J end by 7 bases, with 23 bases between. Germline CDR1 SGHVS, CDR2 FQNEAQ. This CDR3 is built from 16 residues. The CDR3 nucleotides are TGTGCCAGCAGCCCCCTCGACAACAGCCCTGAACGGACCCAGTACTTC. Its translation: CASSPLDNSPERTQYF.

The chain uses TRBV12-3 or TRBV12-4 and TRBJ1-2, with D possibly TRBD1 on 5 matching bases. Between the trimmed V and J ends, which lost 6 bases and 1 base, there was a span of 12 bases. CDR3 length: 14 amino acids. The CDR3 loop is CASRPRGGNYGYTF. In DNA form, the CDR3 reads TGTGCCAGCAGGCCAAGGGGAGGTAACTATGGCTACACCTTC.